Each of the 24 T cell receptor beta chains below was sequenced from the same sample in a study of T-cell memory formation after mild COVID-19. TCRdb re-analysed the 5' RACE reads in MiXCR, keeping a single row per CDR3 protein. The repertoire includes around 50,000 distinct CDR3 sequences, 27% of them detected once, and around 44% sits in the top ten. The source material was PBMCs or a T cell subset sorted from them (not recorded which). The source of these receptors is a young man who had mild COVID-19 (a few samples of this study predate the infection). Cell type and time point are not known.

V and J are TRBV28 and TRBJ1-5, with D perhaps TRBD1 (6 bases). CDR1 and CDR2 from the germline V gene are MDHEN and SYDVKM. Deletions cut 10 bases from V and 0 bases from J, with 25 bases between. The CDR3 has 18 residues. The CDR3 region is CATNSGATRRYSNQPQHF. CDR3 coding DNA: TGTGCCACGAACTCAGGGGCTACCCGCCGCTATAGCAATCAGCCCCAGCATTTT. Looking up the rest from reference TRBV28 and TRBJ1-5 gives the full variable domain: DVKVTQSSRYLVKRTGEKVFLECVQDMDHENMFWYRQDPGLGLRLIYFSYDVKMKEKGDIPEGYSVSREKKERFSLILESASTNQTSMYLCATNSGATRRYSNQPQHFGDGTRLSIL.

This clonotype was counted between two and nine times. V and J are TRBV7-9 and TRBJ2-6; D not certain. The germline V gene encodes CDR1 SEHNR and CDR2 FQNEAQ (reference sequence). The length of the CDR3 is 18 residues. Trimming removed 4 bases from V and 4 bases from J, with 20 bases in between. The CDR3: CASSSSVYDRAGANVLTF. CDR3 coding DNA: TGTGCCAGCAGCTCATCCGTCTATGATAGGGCCGGGGCCAACGTCCTGACTTTC.

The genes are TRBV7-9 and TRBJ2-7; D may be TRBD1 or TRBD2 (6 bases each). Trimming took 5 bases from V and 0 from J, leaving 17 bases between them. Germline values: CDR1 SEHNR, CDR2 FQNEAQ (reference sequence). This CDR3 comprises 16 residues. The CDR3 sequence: CASSRDGGTSSYEQYV. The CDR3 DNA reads TGTGCCAGCAGCAGAGACGGGGGCACCTCCTCCTACGAGCAGTACGTC.

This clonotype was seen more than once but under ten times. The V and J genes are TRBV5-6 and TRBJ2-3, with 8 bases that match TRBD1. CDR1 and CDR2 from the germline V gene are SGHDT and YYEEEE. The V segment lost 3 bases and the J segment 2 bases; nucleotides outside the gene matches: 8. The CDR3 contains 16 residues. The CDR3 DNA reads TGTGCCAGCAGCTCGCTGACAGGGGATTACACAGATACGCAGTATTTT. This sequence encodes CASSSLTGDYTDTQYF.

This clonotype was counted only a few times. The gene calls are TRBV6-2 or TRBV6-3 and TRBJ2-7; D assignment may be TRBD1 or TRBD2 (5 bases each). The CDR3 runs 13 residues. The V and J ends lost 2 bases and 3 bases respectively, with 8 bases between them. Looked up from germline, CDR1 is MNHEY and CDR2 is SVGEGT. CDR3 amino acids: CASSYGGYYEQYV. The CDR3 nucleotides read TGTGCCAGCAGTTACGGGGGATACTACGAGCAGTACGTC.

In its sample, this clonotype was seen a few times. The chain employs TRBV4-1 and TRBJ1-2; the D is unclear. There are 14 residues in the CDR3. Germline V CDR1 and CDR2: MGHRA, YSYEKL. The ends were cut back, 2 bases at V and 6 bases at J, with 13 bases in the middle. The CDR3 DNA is TGCGCCAGCAGCCAAAGTGGTTTGGGTCATGGCTACACCTTC. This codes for CASSQSGLGHGYTF.

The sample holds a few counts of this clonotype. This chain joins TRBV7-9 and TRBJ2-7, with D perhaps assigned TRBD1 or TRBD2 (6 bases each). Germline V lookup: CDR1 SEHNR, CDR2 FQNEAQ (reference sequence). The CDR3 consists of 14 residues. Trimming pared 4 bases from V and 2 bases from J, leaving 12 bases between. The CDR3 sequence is CASSWGAGAYEQYV. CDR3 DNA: TGTGCCAGCAGCTGGGGGGCAGGGGCCTACGAGCAGTACGTC.

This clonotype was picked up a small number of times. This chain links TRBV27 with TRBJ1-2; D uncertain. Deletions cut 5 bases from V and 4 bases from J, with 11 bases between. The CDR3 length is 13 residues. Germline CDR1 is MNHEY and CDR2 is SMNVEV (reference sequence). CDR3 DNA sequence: TGTGCCAGCAGTCCACCGACGGGCTATGGCTACACCTTC. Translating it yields CASSPPTGYGYTF.

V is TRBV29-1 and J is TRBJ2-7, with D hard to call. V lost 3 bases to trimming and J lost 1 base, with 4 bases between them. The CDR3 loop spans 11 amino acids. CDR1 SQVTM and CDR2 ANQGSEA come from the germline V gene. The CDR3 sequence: CSVERSYEQYF. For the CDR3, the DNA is TGCAGCGTTGAGCGATCCTACGAGCAGTACTTC.

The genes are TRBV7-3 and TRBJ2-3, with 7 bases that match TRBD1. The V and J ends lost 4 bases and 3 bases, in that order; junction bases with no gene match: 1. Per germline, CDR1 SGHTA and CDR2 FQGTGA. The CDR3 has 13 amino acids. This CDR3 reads CASSSGQTDTQYF. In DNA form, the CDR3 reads TGTGCCAGCAGCTCGGGACAGACAGATACGCAGTATTTT.

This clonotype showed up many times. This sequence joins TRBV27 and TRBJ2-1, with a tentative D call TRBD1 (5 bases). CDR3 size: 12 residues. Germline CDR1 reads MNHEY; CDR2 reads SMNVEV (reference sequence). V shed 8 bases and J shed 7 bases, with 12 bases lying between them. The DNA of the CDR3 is TGTGCCAGCGCCCAGGGTCGTAATGAGCAGTTCTTC. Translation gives CASAQGRNEQFF.

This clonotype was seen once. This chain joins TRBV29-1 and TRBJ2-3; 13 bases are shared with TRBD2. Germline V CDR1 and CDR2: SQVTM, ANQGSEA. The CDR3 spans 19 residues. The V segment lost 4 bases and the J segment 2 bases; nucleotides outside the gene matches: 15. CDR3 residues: CSVAGVGLAGALLTDTQYF. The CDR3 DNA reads TGCAGCGTTGCAGGGGTAGGACTAGCGGGGGCCCTACTCACAGATACGCAGTATTTT.

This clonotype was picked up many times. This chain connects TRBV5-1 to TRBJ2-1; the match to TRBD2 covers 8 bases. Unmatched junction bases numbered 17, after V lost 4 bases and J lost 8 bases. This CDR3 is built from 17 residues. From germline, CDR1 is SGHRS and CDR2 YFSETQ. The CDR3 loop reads CASSAGRNSGVVYEQFF. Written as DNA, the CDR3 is TGCGCCAGCAGCGCAGGGCGTAATAGCGGGGTAGTCTATGAGCAGTTCTTC. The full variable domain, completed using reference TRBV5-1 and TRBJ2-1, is KAGVTQTPRYLIKTRGQQVTLSCSPISGHRSVSWYQQTPGQGLQFLFEYFSETQRNKGNFPGRFSGRQFSNSRSEMNVSTLELGDSALYLCASSAGRNSGVVYEQFFGPGTRLTVL.

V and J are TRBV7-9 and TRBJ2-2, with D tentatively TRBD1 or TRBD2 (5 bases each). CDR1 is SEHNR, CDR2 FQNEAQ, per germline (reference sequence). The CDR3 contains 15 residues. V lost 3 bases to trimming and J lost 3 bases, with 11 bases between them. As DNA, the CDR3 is TGTGCCAGCAGCTTTCGGGGCTCGGACACCGGGGAGCTGTTTTTT. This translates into CASSFRGSDTGELFF.

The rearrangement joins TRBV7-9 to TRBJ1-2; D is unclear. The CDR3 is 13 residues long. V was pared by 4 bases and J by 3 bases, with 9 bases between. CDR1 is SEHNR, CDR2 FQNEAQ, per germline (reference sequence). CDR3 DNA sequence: TGTGCCAGCAGCTCTGGGGTTCACTATGGCTACACCTTC. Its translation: CASSSGVHYGYTF.

CDR3 amino acids: CASSSGLLNTDTQYF. CDR3 in DNA: TGTGCCAGCAGCTCGGGACTCCTGAACACAGATACGCAGTATTTT. The chain couples TRBV13 to TRBJ2-3, with D tentatively TRBD2 (6 bases). CDR3 length equals 15 residues. V dropped 4 bases and J dropped 2 bases, with 13 bases sitting between them. Per the germline V gene, CDR1 is PRHDT and CDR2 is FYEKMQ (reference sequence). Drawing the rest from reference TRBV13 and TRBJ2-3, the complete variable domain is AAGVIQSPRHLIKEKRETATLKCYPIPRHDTVYWYQQGPGQDPQFLISFYEKMQSDKGSIPDRFSAQQFSDYHSELNMSSLELGDSALYFCASSSGLLNTDTQYFGPGTRLTVL.

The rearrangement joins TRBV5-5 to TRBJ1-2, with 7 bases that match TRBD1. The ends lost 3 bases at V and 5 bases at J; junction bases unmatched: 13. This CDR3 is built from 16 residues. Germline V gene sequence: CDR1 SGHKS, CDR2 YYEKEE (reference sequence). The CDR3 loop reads CASSWTGTAKLYGYTF. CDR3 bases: TGTGCCAGCAGCTGGACCGGGACAGCAAAACTATATGGCTACACCTTC.

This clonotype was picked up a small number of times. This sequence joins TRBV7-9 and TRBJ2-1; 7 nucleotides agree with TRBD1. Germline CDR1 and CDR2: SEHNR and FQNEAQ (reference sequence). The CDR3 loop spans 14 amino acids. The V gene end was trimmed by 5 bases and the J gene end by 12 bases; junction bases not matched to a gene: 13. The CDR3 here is CASSPRDSQKGQFF. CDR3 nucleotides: TGTGCCAGCAGCCCCAGGGACAGCCAAAAGGGGCAGTTCTTC.

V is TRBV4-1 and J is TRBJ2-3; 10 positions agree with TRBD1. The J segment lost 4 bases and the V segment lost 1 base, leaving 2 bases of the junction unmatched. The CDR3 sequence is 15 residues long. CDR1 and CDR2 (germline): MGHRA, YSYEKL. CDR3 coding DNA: TGCGCCAGCAGCCAAGTGGACAGGGGGGCAGATACGCAGTATTTT. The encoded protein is CASSQVDRGADTQYF.

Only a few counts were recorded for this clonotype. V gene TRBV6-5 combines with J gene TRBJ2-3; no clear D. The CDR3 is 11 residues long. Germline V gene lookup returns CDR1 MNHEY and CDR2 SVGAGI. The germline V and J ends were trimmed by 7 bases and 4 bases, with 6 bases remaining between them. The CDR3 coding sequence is TGTGCCAGCACCCGTGCAGATACGCAGTATTTT. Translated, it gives CASTRADTQYF.

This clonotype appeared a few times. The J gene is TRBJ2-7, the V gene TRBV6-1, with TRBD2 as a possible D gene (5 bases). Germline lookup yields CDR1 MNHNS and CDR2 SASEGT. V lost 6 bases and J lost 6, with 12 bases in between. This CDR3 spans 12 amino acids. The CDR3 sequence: CASSEGAPEQYV. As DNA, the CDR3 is TGTGCCAGCAGCGAGGGAGCACCCGAGCAGTACGTC.

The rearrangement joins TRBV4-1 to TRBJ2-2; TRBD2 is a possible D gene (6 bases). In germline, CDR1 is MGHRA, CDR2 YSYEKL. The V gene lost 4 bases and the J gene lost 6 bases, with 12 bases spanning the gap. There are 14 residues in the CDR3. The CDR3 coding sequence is TGCGCCAGCAGCCGCGGGGCCTCCCCCGGGGAGCTGTTTTTT. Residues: CASSRGASPGELFF.

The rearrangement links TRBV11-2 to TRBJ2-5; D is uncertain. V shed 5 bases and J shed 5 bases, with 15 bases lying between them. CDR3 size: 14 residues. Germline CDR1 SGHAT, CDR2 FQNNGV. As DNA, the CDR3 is TGTGCCAGCAGCGTCCCGGGTCCCTGGGAGACCCAGTACTTC. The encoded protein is CASSVPGPWETQYF.

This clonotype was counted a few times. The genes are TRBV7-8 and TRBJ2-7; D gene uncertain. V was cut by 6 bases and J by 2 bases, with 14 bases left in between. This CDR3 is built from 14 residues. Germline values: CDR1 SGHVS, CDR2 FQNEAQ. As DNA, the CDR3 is TGTGCCAGCAGGCGGACCCCCGGCGCCTACGAGCAGTACGTC. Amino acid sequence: CASRRTPGAYEQYV.